Following are 9 T cell receptor beta chains from one sample sequenced in a study of vaccination and CD4 T cells after COVID-19. No cognate antigen is known for these TCRs. Treatment: roughly 10-day PBMC culture with coronavirus spike peptide pools or control peptides (ViraFEST assay). Sequencing of cultured CD4+ T cell DNA used the Oncomine TCR Beta short-read assay. TCRdb reprocessed the PCR reads with MiXCR, giving one entry per CDR3 protein. Of around 21,000 distinct CDR3 sequences listed, 60% to 70% were seen once; the top ten hold 7.5% to 9.5%. The sequenced material came from CD4+ T cells from blood, cultured in vitro. The receptors were gathered from a human donor who had recovered from COVID-19.

V and J are TRBV20-1 and TRBJ2-1; D gene unclear. The V end was cut by 1 base, the J end by 0 bases, with 10 bases between. This CDR3 is 15 amino acids long. Germline loops: CDR1 DFQATT, CDR2 SNEGSKA (reference sequence). CDR3 sequence: CSARGQLSSYNEQFF. In DNA, the CDR3 is TGCAGTGCTAGAGGGCAATTAAGCTCCTACAATGAGCAGTTCTTC.

The V and J genes are TRBV2 and TRBJ2-7; D ambiguous. CDR1 and CDR2 from the germline V gene are SNHLY and FYNNEI. This CDR3 region has 12 residues. With 4 bases removed from V and 3 bases from J, the gap between germline ends came to 7 bases. The CDR3 here is CASSGQIYEQYF. In DNA, the CDR3 is TGTGCCAGCAGTGGCCAGATCTACGAGCAGTACTTC.

This chain joins TRBV19 and TRBJ1-1; D uncertain. The CDR3 has 11 residues. Trimming took off 4 bases at V and 6 bases at J, with 6 bases between the two ends. Germline values: CDR1 LNHDA, CDR2 SQIVND (reference sequence). CDR3 protein: CASSKWPEAFF. CDR3 sequence (DNA): TGTGCCAGTAGTAAATGGCCTGAAGCTTTCTTT. The variable domain in full, completed from reference TRBV19 and TRBJ1-1, reads DGGITQSPKYLFRKEGQNVTLSCEQNLNHDAMYWYRQDPGQGLRLIYYSQIVNDFQKGDIAEGYSVSREKKESFPLTVTSAQKNPTAFYLCASSKWPEAFFGQGTRLTVV.

This clonotype occurred a few times. This chain uses TRBV10-3 with TRBJ1-1; D is undetermined. V was trimmed by 5 bases and J by 6 bases, leaving 13 bases between them. The germline V gene has CDR1 ENHRY and CDR2 SYGVKD. This CDR3 is 13 amino acids long. CDR3 region: CAISPSLKAEAFF. In DNA, the CDR3 is TGTGCCATCAGTCCGTCCCTGAAGGCTGAAGCTTTCTTT.

The table lists this clonotype with a few counts. The junction shows a germline mismatch at one end, possibly a read error. The V call is TRBV5-4, the J call TRBJ2-3, with TRBD2 matching over 8 bases. CDR3 length equals 15 residues. Germline V CDR1 and CDR2: SGHNT, YYREEE (reference sequence). CDR3 coding DNA: TGTGCCAGCAGCTTAGCGGGAGCCTCCACAGATACGCTGTATTTT. Translating gives CASSLAGASTDTLYF.

The genes are TRBV6-1 and TRBJ1-5, with 9 bases identical to TRBD1. The CDR3 runs 16 residues. The germline V gene has CDR1 MNHNS and CDR2 SASEGT. V lost 8 bases to trimming and J lost 4 bases; unmatched junction nucleotides: 12. The CDR3 spells CASHPSVGTGNQPQHF. The DNA of the CDR3 is TGTGCCAGCCACCCGTCGGTAGGGACAGGGAATCAGCCCCAGCATTTT.

The chain carries TRBV20-1 and TRBJ1-6; 8 bases agree with TRBD1. Germline lookup yields CDR1 DFQATT and CDR2 SNEGSKA (reference sequence). V shed 5 bases, J shed 7 bases, and the junction held 10 bases outside the gene matches. CDR3 length equals 15 residues. The CDR3 spells CSAPNPDRGNSPLHF. The CDR3, as DNA: TGCAGTGCTCCTAACCCTGACAGGGGAAATTCACCCCTCCACTTT.

The rearrangement links TRBV19 to TRBJ1-2; 7 bases are shared with TRBD1. Germline-derived CDR1 and CDR2 are LNHDA and SQIVND (reference sequence). There are 14 residues in the CDR3. J gave up 4 bases and V 5 bases, and 7 bases lay outside the gene matches. In DNA, the CDR3 is TGTGCCAGTAGTCCCACAGGGGAATCCTATGGCTACACCTTC. Its protein product is CASSPTGESYGYTF.

This sequence joins TRBV5-4 and TRBJ2-7, with 12 bases that match TRBD2. The CDR3 is 16 amino acids. The germline V gene encodes CDR1 SGHNT and CDR2 YYREEE (reference sequence). After removal of 2 bases from V and 4 bases from J, the junction contained 7 bases not matched to a gene. DNA for the CDR3: TGTGCCAGCAGCTTATTACTAGCGGGAGGTCTGTACGAGCAGTACTTC. Translating gives CASSLLLAGGLYEQYF.